The source of this TCR beta chain is a study of T-cell memory formation after mild COVID-19. Turning to the study itself: The two donors had largely donor-specific TCR clusters.

By sample share, this clonotype is medium-sized. From the 5' RACE reads, TCRdb called clonotypes with MiXCR, one entry per CDR3 protein. The sample shows about 44,000 distinct CDR3 sequences, about 7.1% of them seen only once. V shed 5 bases and J shed 0 bases, with 11 bases lying between them. The CDR3 is 14 amino acids. Germline V gene lookup returns CDR1 SGHKS and CDR2 YYEKEE (reference sequence). The chain links TRBV5-5 to TRBJ2-5; the D is unclear. This sequence was found in a man aged 18 to 30 who had mild COVID-19 (a few samples of this study predate the infection). Cell type and time point are not known. The sequenced material came from PBMCs or a T cell subset sorted from them (not recorded which). The CDR3 here is CASRNLLNQETQYF. CDR3 nucleotide sequence: TGTGCCAGCAGGAACCTGTTAAACCAAGAGACCCAGTACTTC. Together with reference TRBV5-5 and TRBJ2-5, the CDR3 gives the full variable domain: DAGVTQSPTHLIKTRGQQVTLRCSPISGHKSVSWYQQVLGQGPQFIFQYYEKEERGRGNFPDRFSARQFPNYSSELNVNALLLGDSALYLCASRNLLNQETQYFGPGTRLLVL.